This TCR beta chain was documented in a study of blood T cells in healthy people across ages. CDR1 and CDR2 from the germline V gene are SQVTM and ANQGSEA. This CDR3 has 14 amino acids. The V end lost 6 bases, the J end lost 0 bases, and 11 bases lay between the germline ends. A second about 6 to 11 cycle PCR used barcoded and J-beta primers. At least 2.5 million CDR3-containing paired-end reads were obtained per sample. TCRdb used MiXCR to reprocess the 5' RACE reads, holding one entry per CDR3 protein. Of approximately 680,000 distinct CDR3 sequences in the sample, about 34% are singletons; the top ten hold 15%.

The TCR sequence derives from a woman older than 75 in good health. Sequencing was carried out using blood. The J gene is TRBJ1-4, the V gene TRBV29-1, with D maybe TRBD1 (5 bases). The CDR3 DNA follows: TGCAGCGTCGTCCAGGGTGCAACTAATGAAAAACTGTTTTTT. Amino acids: CSVVQGATNEKLFF.